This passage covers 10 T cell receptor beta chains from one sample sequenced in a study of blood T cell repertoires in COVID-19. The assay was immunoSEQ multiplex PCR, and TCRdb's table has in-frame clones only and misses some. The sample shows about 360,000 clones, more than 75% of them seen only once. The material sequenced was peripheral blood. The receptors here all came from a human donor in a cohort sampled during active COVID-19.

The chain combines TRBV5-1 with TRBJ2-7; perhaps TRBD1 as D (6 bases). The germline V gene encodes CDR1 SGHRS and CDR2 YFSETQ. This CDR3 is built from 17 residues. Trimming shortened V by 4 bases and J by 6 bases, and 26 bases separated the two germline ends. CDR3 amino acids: CASSPGPSTGGSGEQYF. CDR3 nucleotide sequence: TGCGCCAGCAGCCCAGGACCTTCGACAGGAGGTTCCGGCGAGCAGTACTTC. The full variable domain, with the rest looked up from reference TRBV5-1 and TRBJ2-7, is KAGVTQTPRYLIKTRGQQVTLSCSPISGHRSVSWYQQTPGQGLQFLFEYFSETQRNKGNFPGRFSGRQFSNSRSEMNVSTLELGDSALYLCASSPGPSTGGSGEQYFGPGTRLTVT.

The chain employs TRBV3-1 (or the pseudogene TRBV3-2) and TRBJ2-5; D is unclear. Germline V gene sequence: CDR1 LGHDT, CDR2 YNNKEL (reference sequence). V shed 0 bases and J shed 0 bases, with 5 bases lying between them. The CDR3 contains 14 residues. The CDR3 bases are TGTGCCAGCAGCCAAGATCCTAACCAAGAGACCCAGTACTTC. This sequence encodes CASSQDPNQETQYF.

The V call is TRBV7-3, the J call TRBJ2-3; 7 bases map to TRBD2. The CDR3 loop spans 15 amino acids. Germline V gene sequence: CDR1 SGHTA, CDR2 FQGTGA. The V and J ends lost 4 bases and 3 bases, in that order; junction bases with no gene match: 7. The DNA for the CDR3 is TGTGCCAGCAGCTCAGCGGGATTCAGAACAGATACGCAGTATTTT. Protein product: CASSSAGFRTDTQYF.

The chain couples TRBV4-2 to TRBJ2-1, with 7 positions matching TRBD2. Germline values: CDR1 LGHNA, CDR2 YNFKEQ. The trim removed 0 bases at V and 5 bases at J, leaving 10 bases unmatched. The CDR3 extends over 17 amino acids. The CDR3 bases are TGTGCCAGCAGCCAAGATTGGACTAGTTGGGCGGACAATGAGCAGTTCTTC. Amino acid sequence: CASSQDWTSWADNEQFF.

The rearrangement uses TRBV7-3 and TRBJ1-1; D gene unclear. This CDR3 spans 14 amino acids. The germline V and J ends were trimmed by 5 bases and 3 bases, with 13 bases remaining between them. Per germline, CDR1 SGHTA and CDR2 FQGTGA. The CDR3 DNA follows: TGTGCCAGCAGCCTCTATCGGCGGGACACTGAAGCTTTCTTT. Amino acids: CASSLYRRDTEAFF.

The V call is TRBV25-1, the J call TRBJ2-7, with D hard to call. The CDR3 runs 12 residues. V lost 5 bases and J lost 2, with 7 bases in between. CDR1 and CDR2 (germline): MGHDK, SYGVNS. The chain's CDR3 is CASSSVAYEQYF. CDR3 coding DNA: TGTGCCAGCAGTTCTGTTGCCTACGAGCAGTACTTC.

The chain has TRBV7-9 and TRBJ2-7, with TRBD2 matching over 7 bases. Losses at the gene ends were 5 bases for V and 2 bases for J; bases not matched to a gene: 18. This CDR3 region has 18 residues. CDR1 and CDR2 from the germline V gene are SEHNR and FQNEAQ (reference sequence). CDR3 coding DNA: TGTGCCAGCAGCAGCTCCACATGGACTAGATCCCCTGCCTACGAGCAGTACTTC. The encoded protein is CASSSSTWTRSPAYEQYF.

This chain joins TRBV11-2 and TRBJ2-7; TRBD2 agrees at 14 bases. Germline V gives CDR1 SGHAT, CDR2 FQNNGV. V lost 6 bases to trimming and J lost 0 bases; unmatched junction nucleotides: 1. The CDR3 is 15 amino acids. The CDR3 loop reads CASRGTSGSSYEQYF. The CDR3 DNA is TGTGCCAGCAGGGGGACTAGCGGGAGCTCCTACGAGCAGTACTTC.

CDR3 residues: CSAGGTVGYTF. For the CDR3, the DNA is TGCAGTGCTGGGGGGACAGTCGGCTACACCTTC. The gene calls are TRBV20-1 and TRBJ1-2; 7 bases are shared with TRBD1. The CDR3 contains 11 residues. The V gene's germline CDR1 is DFQATT and CDR2 SNEGSKA (reference sequence). Germline trimming cut 5 bases from V and 8 bases from J; bases unmatched to any gene: 5.

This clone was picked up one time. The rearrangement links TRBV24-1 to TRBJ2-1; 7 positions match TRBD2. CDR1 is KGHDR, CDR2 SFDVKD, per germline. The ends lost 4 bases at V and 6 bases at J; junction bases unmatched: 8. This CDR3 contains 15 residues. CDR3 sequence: CATSEWGEGPNEQFF. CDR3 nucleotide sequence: TGTGCCACCAGTGAATGGGGGGAGGGCCCCAATGAGCAGTTCTTC.